The present T cell receptor beta chain was sequenced within a study of CD8 T cells in acute hepatitis C reinfection (dated by TCRdb to 2020 to 2022). Some background on the complete study: Both during acute infection and after viral clearance, the study profiled the TCRbeta repertoire of CD8+ T cells that were specific for the HCV NS3-1073 epitope. Paired acute and follow-up samples were contributed by four spontaneous resolvers.

Paper-wide results and their limitations: Chronically infected subjects had no follow-up repertoires because NS3-1073 specific cells were too rare to sort. All groups showed preferential use of the TRBV04 and TRBV06 gene families, a pattern that overrepresentation in the naive pool did not explain. It was rare for CDR3 sequences to be shared with other epitopes, and exact matching may have been limited by differing sequencing approaches. About 13 public clonotypes were found regardless of outcome, and V04-02/J02-02 was used by one public clonotype. Because bulk sequencing covered only the TCRbeta chain, the alphabeta pairing of the public clonotypes could not be determined. High diversity was observed in NS3-1073 specific repertoires, and no significant differences in diversity were found between acute resolver, follow-up resolver and acute chronic samples.

With regard to this clone: Its antigen has not been determined. The record has no base qualities; no much larger clone is one base away.

In light of the paper, this sample's time point label describes: naive CD8 control sorted from an acute-time-point sample. Enrolled in the Montreal Hepatitis C Cohort (HEPCO) in Canada, the donors were people who inject drugs, and these donors were followed every 3 months. Acute primary HCV infection was defined as a positive HCV RNA or antibody test after a negative test within the previous 24 weeks. Surface staining used CD3, CD8 and CD45RO antibodies, with an aqua fixable dye to exclude dead cells. The cohort additionally had roughly 6 subjects who developed chronic infection, which was defined as HCV RNA positivity at 24 weeks. From thawed, previously cryostored peripheral blood mononuclear cells, CD8+ T cells were purified through negative selection performed by means of the MACS CD8+ T cell Isolation Kit. Sorting of the cells was done on a BD FACSAria II cell sorter. The FACS-sorted cells had their genomic DNA extracted, and the commercial immunoSEQ service was used to sequence the TCRbeta chains. Per the original workflow: ImmunoSEQ Analyzer software v3.0 and R v3.5.1 were the tools used to analyze the repertoire data. Only productive rearrangements were analyzed, as sequences containing stop codons or out-of-frame rearrangements were removed. Simpson diversity, Shannon entropy, CDR3 length and nucleotide addition metrics were supplied by the sequencing provider. Clonotypes were grouped by frequency as dominant, sub-dominant, low or lowest abundance, and most analyses excluded clonotypes below 0.1%. A CDR3 amino acid clonotype was designated public if detected in at least two subjects at a cumulative frequency of at least 0.5%. TCRdb's version of the immuneACCESS table is confined to in-frame rearrangements and falls short of the full clone set. An unresolved V gene accounts for under half of the shortfall where checked; the remainder is of unknown origin. The V and J calls and the clone size are those of that table, but D and trimming were determined from the DNA. The sample includes 35,000 to 40,000 clones, with around 87% observed a single time. More than 0.4% of the sample rests with the top ten.

The CDR3 sequence holds 12 residues, the cysteine and phenylalanine included. Solely the CDR3 DNA is kept, with 36 bases framed from the first base. The V end loses 8 bases and the J end loses 3 bases, and a stretch of 7 bases separates them. The CDR1 and CDR2 encoded by the germline V gene (reference sequence) are WNHNN and SYGVQD. The sequencing sample was made of naive CD8+ T cells from PBMCs. In the paper's terms, the cell subset or site label means: sorted total naive CD45RO-negative CD8+ T cells. The rearranged chain carries TRBV10-1 and TRBJ2-2, with no confident D gene call. The origin of this receptor is a man aged 25 to 45 with chronic hepatitis C. The CDR3 loop reads CASGVDTGELFF. At the DNA level, the sequence is TGCGCCAGCGGCGTAGACACCGGGGAGCTGTTTTTT.